The next 4 T cell receptor beta chains were all read from a single sample in a study of T cell responses to AZD1222 COVID-19 vaccine. Measured with immunoSEQ multiplex PCR; TCRdb has only the in-frame clones, and not every one. This table has 65,000 to 95,000 clones, 75% to 90% appearing once. The sample was peripheral blood, taken 28 days after the second AZD1222 dose. These receptors were taken from an adult who received the AZD1222 COVID-19 vaccine.

The chain has TRBV6-1 and TRBJ2-1; D tentatively reads TRBD1 or TRBD2 (6 bases each). The CDR3 runs 12 residues. The germline CDR1 and CDR2 sequences are MNHNS and SASEGT. Trimming removed 2 bases at V and 9 bases at J, with 8 bases between. As DNA, the CDR3 is TGTGCCAGCAGTGAAACGGGGGCTGAGCAGTTCTTC. Residues: CASSETGAEQFF.

This clone was seen just once. The chain recombines TRBV24-1 with TRBJ2-5, with 7 bases matching TRBD2. The CDR3 is 16 residues long. V was clipped by 2 bases and J by 7 bases; unmatched bases: 12. Germline V CDR1 and CDR2: KGHDR, SFDVKD. CDR3 protein: CATSDSGGYPAGTQYF. The CDR3 bases are TGTGCCACCAGTGATTCGGGGGGATACCCTGCCGGGACCCAGTACTTC.

The V and J genes are TRBV4-2 and TRBJ2-7; D unclear. Germline V gives CDR1 LGHNA, CDR2 YNFKEQ. This CDR3 is built from 15 residues. Deletions cut 0 bases from V and 7 bases from J, with 16 bases between. For the CDR3, the DNA is TGTGCCAGCAGCCAAGATAGTAGGGCGTCCTTGGAGCAGTACTTC. It is translated as CASSQDSRASLEQYF.

The chain joins TRBV18 to TRBJ2-3, with D possibly TRBD1 on 6 matching bases. The CDR3 extends over 14 amino acids. The germline V and J ends were trimmed by 2 bases and 6 bases, with 12 bases remaining between them. Per germline, CDR1 KGHSH and CDR2 LQKENI. CDR3 protein: CASSPYRDGDTQYF. The CDR3 bases are TGTGCCAGCTCACCATACAGGGACGGGGATACGCAGTATTTT. Drawing the rest from reference TRBV18 and TRBJ2-3, the complete variable domain is NAGVMQNPRHLVRRRGQEARLRCSPMKGHSHVYWYRQLPEEGLKFMVYLQKENIIDESGMPKERFSAEFPKEGPSILRIQQVVRGDSAAYFCASSPYRDGDTQYFGPGTRLTVL.